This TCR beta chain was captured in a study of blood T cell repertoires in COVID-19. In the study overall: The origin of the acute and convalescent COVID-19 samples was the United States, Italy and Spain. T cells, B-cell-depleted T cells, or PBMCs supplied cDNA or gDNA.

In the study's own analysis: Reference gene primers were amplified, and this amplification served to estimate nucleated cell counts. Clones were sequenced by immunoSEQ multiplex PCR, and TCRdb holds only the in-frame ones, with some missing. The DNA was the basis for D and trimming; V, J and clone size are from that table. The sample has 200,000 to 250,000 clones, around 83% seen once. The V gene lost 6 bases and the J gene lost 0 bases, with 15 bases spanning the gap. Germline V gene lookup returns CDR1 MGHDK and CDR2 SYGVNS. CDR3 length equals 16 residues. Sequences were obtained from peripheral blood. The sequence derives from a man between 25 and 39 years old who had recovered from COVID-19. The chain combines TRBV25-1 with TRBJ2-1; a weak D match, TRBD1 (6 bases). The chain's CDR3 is CASSRVGGSSYNEQFF. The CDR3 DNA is TGTGCCAGCAGCCGGGTAGGGGGATCCTCCTACAATGAGCAGTTCTTC.